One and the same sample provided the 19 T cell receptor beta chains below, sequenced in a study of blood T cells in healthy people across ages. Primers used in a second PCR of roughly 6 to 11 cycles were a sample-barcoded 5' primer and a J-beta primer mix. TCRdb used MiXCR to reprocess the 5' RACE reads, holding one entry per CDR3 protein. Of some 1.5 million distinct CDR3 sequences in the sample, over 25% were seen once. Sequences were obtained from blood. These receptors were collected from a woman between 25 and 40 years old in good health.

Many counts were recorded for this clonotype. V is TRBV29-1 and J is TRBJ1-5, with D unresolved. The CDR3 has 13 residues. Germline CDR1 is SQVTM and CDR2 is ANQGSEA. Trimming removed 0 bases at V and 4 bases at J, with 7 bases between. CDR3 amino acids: CSVEEGGNQPQHF. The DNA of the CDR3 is TGCAGCGTTGAAGAGGGTGGTAATCAGCCCCAGCATTTT.

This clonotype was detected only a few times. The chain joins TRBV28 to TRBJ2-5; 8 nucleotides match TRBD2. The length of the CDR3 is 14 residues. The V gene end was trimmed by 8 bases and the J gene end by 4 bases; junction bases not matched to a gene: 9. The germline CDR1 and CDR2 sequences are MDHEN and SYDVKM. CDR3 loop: CASSTGGPVETQYF. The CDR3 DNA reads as TGTGCCAGCTCGACGGGGGGGCCCGTAGAGACCCAGTACTTC.

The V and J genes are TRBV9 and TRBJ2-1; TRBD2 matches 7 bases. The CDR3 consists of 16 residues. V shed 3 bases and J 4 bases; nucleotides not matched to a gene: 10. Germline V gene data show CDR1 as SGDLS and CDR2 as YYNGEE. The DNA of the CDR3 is TGTGCCAGCAGCGACGAAGGGACGGGGGGTTACAATGAGCAGTTCTTC. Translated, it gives CASSDEGTGGYNEQFF. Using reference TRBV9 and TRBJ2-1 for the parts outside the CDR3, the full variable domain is DSGVTQTPKHLITATGQRVTLRCSPRSGDLSVYWYQQSLDQGLQFLIQYYNGEERAKGNILERFSAQQFPDLHSELNLSSLELGDSALYFCASSDEGTGGYNEQFFGPGTRLTVL.

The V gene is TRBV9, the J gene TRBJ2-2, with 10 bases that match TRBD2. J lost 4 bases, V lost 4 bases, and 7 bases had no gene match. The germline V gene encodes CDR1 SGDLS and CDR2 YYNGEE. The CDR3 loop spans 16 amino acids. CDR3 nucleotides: TGTGCCAGCAGCCCGAAGCGGGGGGGCGTCACCGGGGAGCTGTTTTTT. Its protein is CASSPKRGGVTGELFF.

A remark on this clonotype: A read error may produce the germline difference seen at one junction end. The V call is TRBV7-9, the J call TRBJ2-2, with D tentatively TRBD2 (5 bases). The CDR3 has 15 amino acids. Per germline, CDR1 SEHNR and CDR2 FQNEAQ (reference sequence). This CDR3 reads CASSSYSSGPGELFF. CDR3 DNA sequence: TGTGCCAGCAGCTCCTACAGTTCGGGCCCCGGGGAGTTGTTTTTT. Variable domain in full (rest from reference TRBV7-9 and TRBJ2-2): DTGVSQNPRHKITKRGQNVTFRCDPISEHNRLYWYRQTLGQGPEFLTYFQNEAQLEKSRLLSDRFSAERPKGSFSTLEIQRTEQGDSAMYLCASSSYSSGPGELFFGEGSRLTVL.

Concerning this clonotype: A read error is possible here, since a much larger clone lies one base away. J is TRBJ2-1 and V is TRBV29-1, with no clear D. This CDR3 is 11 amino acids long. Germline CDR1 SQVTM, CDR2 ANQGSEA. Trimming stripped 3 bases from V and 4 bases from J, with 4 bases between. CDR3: CSVDWYNEQFF. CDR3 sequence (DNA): TGCAGCGTTGACTGGTACAATGAGCAGTTCTTC.

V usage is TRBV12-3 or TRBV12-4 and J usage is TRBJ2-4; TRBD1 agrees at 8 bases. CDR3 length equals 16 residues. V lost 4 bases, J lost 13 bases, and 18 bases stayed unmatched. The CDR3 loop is CASSWDRFGGSFEQYF. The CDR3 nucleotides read TGTGCCAGCAGTTGGGACAGGTTCGGGGGTAGTTTTGAGCAGTACTTC.

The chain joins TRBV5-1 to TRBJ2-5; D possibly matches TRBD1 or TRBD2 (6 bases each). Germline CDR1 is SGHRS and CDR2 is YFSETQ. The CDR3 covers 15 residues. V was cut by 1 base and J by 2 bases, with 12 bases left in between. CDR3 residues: CASSLSGALQETQYF. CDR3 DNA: TGCGCCAGCAGCTTGTCGGGGGCCCTTCAAGAGACCCAGTACTTC.

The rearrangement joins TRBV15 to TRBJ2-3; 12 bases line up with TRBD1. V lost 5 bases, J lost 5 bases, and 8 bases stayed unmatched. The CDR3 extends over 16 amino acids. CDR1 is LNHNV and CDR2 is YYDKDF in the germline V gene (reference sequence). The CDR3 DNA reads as TGTGCCACCAGCGACCGGGACAGGGGGCGTGGAGATACGCAGTATTTT. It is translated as CATSDRDRGRGDTQYF.

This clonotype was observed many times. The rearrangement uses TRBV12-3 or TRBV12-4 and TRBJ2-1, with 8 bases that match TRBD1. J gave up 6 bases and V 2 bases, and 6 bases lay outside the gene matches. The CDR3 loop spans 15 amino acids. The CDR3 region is CASSLQGARGNEQFF. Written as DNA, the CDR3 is TGTGCCAGCAGTTTACAGGGGGCGCGAGGCAATGAGCAGTTCTTC.

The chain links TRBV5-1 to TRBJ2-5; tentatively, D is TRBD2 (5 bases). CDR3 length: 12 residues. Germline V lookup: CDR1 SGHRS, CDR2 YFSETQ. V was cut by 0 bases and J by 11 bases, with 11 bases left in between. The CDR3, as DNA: TGCGCCAGCAGCTTGGTGGCGGAGGAGCAGTACTTC. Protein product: CASSLVAEEQYF.

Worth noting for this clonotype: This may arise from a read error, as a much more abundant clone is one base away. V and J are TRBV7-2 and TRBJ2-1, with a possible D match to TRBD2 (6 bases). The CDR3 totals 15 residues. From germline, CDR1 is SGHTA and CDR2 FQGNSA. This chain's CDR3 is CAISPRGGYYNEQFF. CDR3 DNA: TGTGCCATCAGCCCCAGAGGAGGGTACTACAATGAGCAGTTCTTC.

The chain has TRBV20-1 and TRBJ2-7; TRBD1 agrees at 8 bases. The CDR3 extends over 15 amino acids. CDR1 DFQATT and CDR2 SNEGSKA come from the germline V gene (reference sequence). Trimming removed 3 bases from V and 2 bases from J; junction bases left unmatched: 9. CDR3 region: CSARTGVIFPYEQYF. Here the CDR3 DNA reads TGCAGTGCTAGGACAGGGGTCATCTTTCCCTACGAGCAGTACTTC.

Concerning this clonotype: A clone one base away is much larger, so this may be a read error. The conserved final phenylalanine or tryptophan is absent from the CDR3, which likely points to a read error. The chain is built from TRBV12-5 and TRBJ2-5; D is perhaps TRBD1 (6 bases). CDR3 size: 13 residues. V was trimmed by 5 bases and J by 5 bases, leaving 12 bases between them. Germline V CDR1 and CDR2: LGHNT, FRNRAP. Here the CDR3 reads CASGQAGEETQYL. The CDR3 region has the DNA TGTGCTAGTGGTCAAGCAGGGGAGGAGACCCAGTACCTC.

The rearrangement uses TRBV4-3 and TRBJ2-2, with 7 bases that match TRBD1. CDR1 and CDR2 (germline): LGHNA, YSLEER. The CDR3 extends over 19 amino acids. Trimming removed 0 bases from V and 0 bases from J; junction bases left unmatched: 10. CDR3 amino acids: CASSQERQGRLTNTGELFF. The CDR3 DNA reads TGCGCCAGCAGCCAAGAGAGACAGGGCCGACTTACGAACACCGGGGAGCTGTTTTTT.

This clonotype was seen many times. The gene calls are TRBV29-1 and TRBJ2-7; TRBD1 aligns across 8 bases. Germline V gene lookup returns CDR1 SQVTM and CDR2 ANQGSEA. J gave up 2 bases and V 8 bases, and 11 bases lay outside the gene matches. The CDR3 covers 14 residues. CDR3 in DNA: TGCAGCCATTCAGGGGACAGGTCCACCTACGAGCAGTACTTC. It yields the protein CSHSGDRSTYEQYF.

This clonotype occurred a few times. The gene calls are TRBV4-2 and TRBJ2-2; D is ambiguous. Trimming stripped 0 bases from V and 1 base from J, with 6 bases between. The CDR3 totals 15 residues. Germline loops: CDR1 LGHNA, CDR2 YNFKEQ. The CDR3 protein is CASSQDVGNTGELFF. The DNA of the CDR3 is TGTGCCAGCAGCCAAGATGTGGGGAACACCGGGGAGCTGTTTTTT.

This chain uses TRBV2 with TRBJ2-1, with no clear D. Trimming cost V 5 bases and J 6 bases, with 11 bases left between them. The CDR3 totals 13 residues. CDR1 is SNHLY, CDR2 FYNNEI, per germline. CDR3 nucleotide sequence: TGTGCCAGCAGTCGTAGGCAGATCAATGAGCAGTTCTTC. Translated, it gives CASSRRQINEQFF.

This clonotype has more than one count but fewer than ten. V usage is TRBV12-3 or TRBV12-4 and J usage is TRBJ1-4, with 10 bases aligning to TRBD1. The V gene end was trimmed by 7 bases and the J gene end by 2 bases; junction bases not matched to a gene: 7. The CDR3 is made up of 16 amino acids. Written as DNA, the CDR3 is TGTGCCAGCACCCTAGGGGACAGGGGCACTAATGAAAAACTGTTTTTT. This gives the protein CASTLGDRGTNEKLFF.